This TCR beta chain was recovered during a study of cytomegalovirus exposure and HLA in healthy donors. Notes on this clone: Its antigen is not identified.

Study observations and caveats: Sequencing likely generated an artifact that appeared as a cluster of highly shared sequence variants. In a later analysis, the majority of CMV-associated beta chains seemingly showed HLA restriction. When analyzed later, a missense DCLRE1C variant was found to be linked to TCR beta V- and J-gene trimming. A later analysis reportedly found fewer N-insertions in an Asian-associated ancestry cluster than the roughly 680-donor mean.

It was with 60 Vbeta and 13 Jbeta primers that the PCR ran. Some clones are missing from TCRdb's copy, which holds only in-frame ones; the method was immunoSEQ multiplex PCR. Of over 110,000 clones in the sample, 75% to 80% are singletons; the top ten hold roughly 6%. Germline V gene sequence: CDR1 ENHRY, CDR2 SYGVKD. The V and J ends lost 6 bases and 0 bases respectively, with 11 bases between them. There are 14 residues in the CDR3. The sequence was collected from a woman in her forties in good health and CMV-seropositive. The sample consisted of PBMCs. The J gene is TRBJ2-5, the V gene TRBV10-3; TRBD1 is a possible D gene (6 bases). Here the CDR3 reads CAIRGTGHQETQYF. In DNA, the CDR3 is TGTGCCATCAGGGGCACAGGGCACCAAGAGACCCAGTACTTC.